This T cell receptor beta chain was found in a study of blood T cell repertoires in COVID-19. Per the original methods: Amplified reference gene primers provided the basis for estimating nucleated cell counts. Data came from immunoSEQ multiplex PCR; TCRdb stores just in-frame clones and leaves some out. That table is the source of V, J and clone size, and D and trimming were worked out from the DNA. The table records 95,000 to 100,000 clones, more than 75% of them present only once. The CDR3 length is 14 residues. V lost 4 bases and J lost 6, with 10 bases in between. CDR1 and CDR2 (germline): SGHTA, FQGNSA. This clone has only a few counts.

Input material: peripheral blood. The rearrangement joins TRBV7-2 to TRBJ1-6; D perhaps matches TRBD1 (6 bases). The clonotype originates from a woman aged 25 to 39 with acute or convalescent COVID-19. CDR3 residues: CASSWTASNSPLHF. The CDR3 DNA follows: TGTGCCAGCAGCTGGACAGCCTCTAATTCACCCCTCCACTTT.